Described below is a single T cell receptor (beta chain) sequence and its context. What it binds is unknown. The entry originates in a study of CXCR3-negative and CXCR3-positive naive CD8 T cells. The CDR3 contains 18 residues. Germline V CDR1 and CDR2: DFQATT, SNEGSKA (reference sequence). Via 5' RACE with UMI labels, TRB cDNA libraries were prepared. TCRdb re-called the 5' RACE reads and catalogs CDR3 proteins one per entry, DNA excluded. This sample's table has some 130,000 distinct CDR3 sequences. Regarding the study as a whole: The study found more hydrophobic TRB CDR3s in CXCR3-positive naive cells than in CXCR3-negative naive cells.

Naive cells were sorted as CD45RO-, CCR7+, CD27+ and CD95-. This TCR came from a human donor in good health. Some clones in this sample may be carry-over from other donors' samples. The V and J genes are TRBV20-1 and TRBJ2-1; the TCRdb D gene call, TRBD1, has no DNA to confirm it. Sequencing was done on a sample of naive CXCR3- CD8+ T cells from blood. Noted subset: CD45RO-CCR7+CD27+CD95- naive CD8+ T cells lacking CXCR3 (TNR3-). The CDR3 region is CSAQNLEPRRDGYNEQFF.